This T cell receptor beta chain was found in a study of T cell clonality in common variable immunodeficiency. The study, taken as a whole, reports: Compared with healthy controls, CVID subjects showed increased TCRbeta clonality, mostly in about a third.

In its sample, this clone was seen many times. Its matching antigen is unknown. Read data end 3 residues before the CDR3 end; the end is taken from the germline J gene. CDR1 is GTSNPN, CDR2 SVGIG, per germline (reference sequence). The ends were cut back, 0 bases at V and 1 base at J, with 12 bases in the middle. The CDR3 consists of 15 residues. Caucasian heritage predominated among both patients and controls. Donors gave about 5 to 9 ml heparinized peripheral whole blood. TCRdb's table, derived via immunoSEQ multiplex PCR, lists solely in-frame clones and lacks some. The sample includes under 50,000 clones, none of them occurring once.

The sequence was obtained from a person aged 18 to 75 in good health. The sequenced sample consisted of peripheral blood mononuclear cells. The V call is TRBV30, the J call TRBJ1-2; a possible D gene is TRBD1 (6 bases). CDR3 protein: CAWSVQGRGNYGYTF. Partial CDR3 DNA: TGTGCCTGGAGTGTACAGGGCAGGGGTAACTATGGC. Supplemented by reference TRBV30 and TRBJ1-2, the full variable domain reads SQTIHQWPATLVQPVGSPLSLECTVEGTSNPNLYWYRQAAGRGLQLLFYSVGIGQISSEVPQNLSASRPQDRQFILSSKKLLLSDSGFYLCAWSVQGRGNYGYTFGSGTRLTVV.